This TCR beta chain comes out of a study of CD8 T cells in Susac syndrome. cDNA came from 0.5 to 1 ug RNA primed by random hexamers. TCRdb fed the immunoSEQ multiplex PCR reads into MiXCR, producing one record per CDR3 protein. In the table there are about 66,000 distinct CDR3 sequences, roughly 94% of which are singletons. The CDR3 extends over 15 amino acids. Trimming at V came to 3 bases and at J to 9 bases, leaving 10 bases not matched to a gene. Germline V gene data show CDR1 as SGHTA and CDR2 as FQGNSA. The genes are TRBV7-2 and TRBJ2-1; 8 bases are shared with TRBD2. Sequences were obtained from CD8+ T cells from PBMCs. The TCR was taken from a human donor with multiple sclerosis. The CDR3 spells CASSFEREPASEQFF. In DNA, the CDR3 is TGTGCCAGCAGCTTTGAGCGGGAGCCGGCCAGTGAGCAGTTCTTC.